Below are 9 T cell receptor beta chains sequenced from a single sample in a study of blood T cells in healthy people across ages. With a J-beta primer mix and a sample-barcoded 5' primer, a second PCR ran about 7 to 11 cycles. Each CDR3 protein gets one entry after TCRdb re-called the 5' RACE reads with MiXCR. The sample holds about 650,000 distinct CDR3 sequences; around 52% are singletons and the top ten take approximately 15%. What was sequenced was blood. All receptors come from a woman of 80 years or more in good health.

This chain connects TRBV7-9 to TRBJ1-2; TRBD1 aligns across 7 bases. The CDR3 sequence is 16 residues long. With V trimmed by 5 bases and J by 4 bases, 13 bases remained unmatched. Per germline, CDR1 SEHNR and CDR2 FQNEAQ (reference sequence). CDR3 loop: CASSRRGTAESYGYTF. CDR3 DNA: TGTGCCAGCAGCAGGAGGGGGACAGCCGAGTCCTATGGCTACACCTTC.

The CDR3 sequence: CASSDVEGFGYTF. CDR3 DNA: TGTGCCAGCAGTGACGTAGAGGGCTTCGGCTACACCTTC. J is TRBJ1-2 and V is TRBV12-3 or TRBV12-4, with unresolved D. V lost 5 bases, J lost 8 bases, and 15 bases lay in between. The CDR3 covers 13 residues.

There are a few counts of this clonotype. This may arise from a read error, as a much more abundant clone is one base away. The chain couples TRBV6-6 to TRBJ2-3; 13 nucleotides line up with TRBD2. CDR3 size: 16 residues. The trim removed 8 bases at V and 1 base at J, leaving 6 bases unmatched. Germline assignment: CDR1 MNHNY and CDR2 SVGAGI (reference sequence). In nucleotides, the CDR3 is TGTGCCAGCCAAACTAGCGGGAGGGTGGGCACAGATACGCAGTATTTT. This gives the protein CASQTSGRVGTDTQYF.

This clonotype was observed many times. The gene calls are TRBV9 and TRBJ2-7; the D gene is possibly TRBD2 (6 bases). The CDR3 length is 17 residues. V lost 0 bases and J 3 bases, leaving 19 bases between the germline ends. Germline lookup yields CDR1 SGDLS and CDR2 YYNGEE. The CDR3 region is CASSVGRGTTSLYEQYF. CDR3 DNA: TGTGCCAGCAGCGTAGGTCGGGGGACGACGTCCCTCTACGAGCAGTACTTC.

The chain recombines TRBV29-1 with TRBJ1-1; 7 bases match TRBD1. J was trimmed by 0 bases and V by 7 bases; bases with no gene match: 11. Germline CDR1 SQVTM, CDR2 ANQGSEA. CDR3 length: 15 residues. CDR3 nucleotide sequence: TGCAGCGCCGGACGGGACAGTGCGATGAACACTGAAGCTTTCTTT. Amino acid sequence: CSAGRDSAMNTEAFF.

Ten or more counts support this clonotype. The V and J genes are TRBV5-1 and TRBJ2-3; a weak D match, TRBD1 (6 bases). The germline V gene has CDR1 SGHRS and CDR2 YFSETQ. V was pared by 0 bases and J by 6 bases, with 17 bases between. The CDR3 runs to 16 residues. CDR3 sequence: CASSLVLGGLSDTQYF. Written as DNA, the CDR3 is TGCGCCAGCAGCTTGGTGCTAGGGGGATTGTCGGATACGCAGTATTTT.

In regard to this clonotype: This could be a read error, since a much larger clone is one nucleotide away. The CDR3 spells CASSVFGGAIEQFF. CDR3 DNA: TGTGCCAGCAGCGTATTCGGGGGGGCCATTGAGCAGTTCTTC. The gene calls are TRBV7-9 and TRBJ2-1; 8 nucleotides align to TRBD2. V was clipped by 5 bases and J by 9 bases; unmatched bases: 9. CDR3 length: 14 residues. Germline CDR1 reads SEHNR; CDR2 reads FQNEAQ (reference sequence).

This clonotype was seen a few times. The chain joins TRBV19 to TRBJ2-2, with TRBD1 as a possible D gene (6 bases). The germline V gene encodes CDR1 LNHDA and CDR2 SQIVND (reference sequence). The CDR3 runs to 15 residues. The V end lost 3 bases, the J end lost 1 base, and 9 bases lay between the germline ends. CDR3 protein: CASSIRGQNTGELFF. The CDR3 DNA reads TGTGCCAGTAGTATCAGGGGACAGAACACCGGGGAGCTGTTTTTT.

This clonotype was seen a handful of times. The CDR3 sequence: CASSKGLAGVQQYF. As DNA, the CDR3 is TGTGCCAGCAGCAAGGGACTAGCGGGGGTTCAGCAGTACTTC. The chain uses TRBV7-2 and TRBJ2-5, with TRBD2 matching 14 bases. The V and J ends lost 5 bases and 11 bases, in that order; junction bases with no gene match: 7. Germline assignment: CDR1 SGHTA and CDR2 FQGNSA. CDR3 length equals 14 residues. The variable domain in full, completed from reference TRBV7-2 and TRBJ2-5, reads GAGVSQSPSNKVTEKGKDVELRCDPISGHTALYWYRQSLGQGLEFLIYFQGNSAPDKSGLPSDRFSAERTGGSVSTLTIQRTQQEDSAVYLCASSKGLAGVQQYFGPGTRLLVL.